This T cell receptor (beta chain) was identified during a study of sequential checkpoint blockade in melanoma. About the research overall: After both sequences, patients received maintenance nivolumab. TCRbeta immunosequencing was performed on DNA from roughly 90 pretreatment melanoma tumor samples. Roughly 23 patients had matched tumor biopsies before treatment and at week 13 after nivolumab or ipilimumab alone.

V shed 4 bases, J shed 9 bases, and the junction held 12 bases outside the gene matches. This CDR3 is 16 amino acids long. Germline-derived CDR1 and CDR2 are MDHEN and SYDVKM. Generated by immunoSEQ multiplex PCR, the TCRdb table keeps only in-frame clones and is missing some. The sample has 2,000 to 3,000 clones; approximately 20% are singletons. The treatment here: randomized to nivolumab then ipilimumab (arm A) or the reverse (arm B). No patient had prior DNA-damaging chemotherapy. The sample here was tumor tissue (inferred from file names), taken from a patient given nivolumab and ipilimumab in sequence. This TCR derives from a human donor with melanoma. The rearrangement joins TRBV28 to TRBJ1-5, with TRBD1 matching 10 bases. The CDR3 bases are TGTGCCAGCAGTTCAATGTATGGGACAGGGGTTCGGCCCCAGCATTTT. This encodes CASSSMYGTGVRPQHF.